Below, 19 T cell receptor beta chains from the same sample are listed, as sequenced in a study of T cell responses to AZD1222 COVID-19 vaccine. Sequenced by immunoSEQ multiplex PCR; TCRdb stores in-frame clones only, minus some. The table includes 90,000 to 100,000 clones, roughly 80% detected once. The specimen comprised peripheral blood, sampled 28 days after the second AZD1222 dose. All receptors derive from an adult who received the AZD1222 COVID-19 vaccine.

The chain links TRBV6-6 to TRBJ2-5; 8 bases map to TRBD2. CDR1 and CDR2 from the germline V gene are MNHNY and SVGAGI (reference sequence). Trimming at V came to 7 bases and at J to 5 bases, leaving 6 bases not matched to a gene. The CDR3 length is 13 residues. The CDR3 loop reads CASNSGGRETQYF. In DNA, the CDR3 is TGTGCCAGCAATTCGGGAGGGAGGGAGACCCAGTACTTC.

This clone has more than one count but fewer than ten. V is TRBV24-1 and J is TRBJ2-2; a weak D match, TRBD2 (6 bases). Trimming stripped 1 base from V and 5 bases from J, with 22 bases between. The CDR3 extends over 19 amino acids. Germline values: CDR1 KGHDR, CDR2 SFDVKD. CDR3 protein: CATSDFMRGNFRRTGELFF. CDR3 bases: TGTGCCACCAGTGATTTCATGCGGGGCAACTTTAGGCGGACCGGGGAGCTGTTTTTT.

This chain connects TRBV12-3 or TRBV12-4 to TRBJ1-2; D is undetermined. The CDR3 has 12 residues. The V gene lost 5 bases and the J gene lost 7 bases, with 11 bases spanning the gap. The DNA of the CDR3 is TGTGCCAGCAGTCAGAGGCTTGGTGGCTACACCTTC. It specifies CASSQRLGGYTF.

In its sample, this clone was seen once. This chain joins TRBV5-1 and TRBJ2-5; 10 bases fit TRBD2. CDR1 is SGHRS and CDR2 is YFSETQ in the germline V gene. Losses at the gene ends were 0 bases for V and 3 bases for J; bases not matched to a gene: 2. The CDR3 runs 15 residues. CDR3 DNA sequence: TGCGCCAGCAGCTTGGTTCTAGCGGGGGAAGAGACCCAGTACTTC. Its translation: CASSLVLAGEETQYF.

The V call is TRBV5-8, the J call TRBJ2-7; D uncertain. V was cut by 0 bases and J by 0 bases, with 7 bases left in between. Germline CDR1 is SGHTS and CDR2 is YDEGEE. CDR3 length: 14 residues. CDR3 sequence reads: CASSLEADSYEQYF. The CDR3 DNA follows: TGTGCCAGCAGCTTGGAGGCGGACTCCTACGAGCAGTACTTC.

V and J are TRBV5-4 and TRBJ1-4; weak D call: TRBD1 (5 bases). The CDR3 runs to 14 residues. CDR1 SGHNT and CDR2 YYREEE come from the germline V gene (reference sequence). Between the trimmed V and J ends, which lost 5 bases and 4 bases, there was a span of 12 bases. Here the CDR3 reads CASSLGVSNEKLFF. As DNA, the CDR3 is TGTGCCAGCAGTCTGGGGGTTAGTAATGAAAAACTGTTTTTT.

This chain links TRBV7-9 with TRBJ1-3; D is unclear. CDR3 size: 13 residues. Germline V gene data show CDR1 as SEHNR and CDR2 as FQNEAQ (reference sequence). V lost 5 bases and J 4 bases, leaving 9 bases between the germline ends. CDR3 coding DNA: TGTGCCAGCAGCCCCGTTTGGGGAAACACCATATATTTT. This sequence encodes CASSPVWGNTIYF.

The chain has TRBV21-1 and TRBJ2-5. TRBV21-1 represents a pseudogene. There are 12 residues in the CDR3. CDR3 nucleotides: TGTGCCAGCAATAGGGAAAGAGAGACCCAGTACTTC. It translates to CASNRERETQYF.

This rearrangement joins TRBV4-1 to TRBJ2-2; D is possibly TRBD1 (5 bases). This CDR3 spans 17 amino acids. Trimming shortened V by 4 bases and J by 6 bases, and 21 bases separated the two germline ends. Germline-derived CDR1 and CDR2 are MGHRA and YSYEKL. The CDR3 nucleotides read TGCGCCAGCAGCCCCACCTTGGGGCAGGGAAAGCCCGGGGAGCTGTTTTTT. Amino acid sequence: CASSPTLGQGKPGELFF.

This clone came up a few times. The CDR3 region is CAWEGATGQPQHF. DNA for the CDR3: TGTGCCTGGGAGGGGGCTACAGGTCAGCCCCAGCATTTT. The chain links TRBV30 to TRBJ1-5; 7 bases are shared with TRBD1. V lost 5 bases and J lost 6; bases outside the gene matches: 7. Germline assignment: CDR1 GTSNPN and CDR2 SVGIG (reference sequence). This CDR3 comprises 13 residues.

CDR3 amino acids: CASSLLGAMNTEAFF. The CDR3, as DNA: TGTGCCAGCAGCTTACTCGGCGCGATGAACACTGAAGCTTTCTTT. The J gene is TRBJ1-1, the V gene TRBV7-9, with D hard to call. The CDR3 has 15 amino acids. V lost 2 bases, J lost 0 bases, and 10 bases lay in between. Looked up from germline, CDR1 is SEHNR and CDR2 is FQNEAQ (reference sequence).

The chain links TRBV5-1 to TRBJ1-6; 7 bases are shared with TRBD1. Trimming cost V 4 bases and J 11 bases; bases outside gene matches: 6. CDR1 and CDR2 from the germline V gene are SGHRS and YFSETQ. The CDR3 has 13 residues. The CDR3 is CASSQGQSTPLHF. CDR3 coding DNA: TGCGCCAGCAGCCAGGGACAGTCAACACCCCTCCACTTT.

The V call is TRBV9, the J call TRBJ2-7; D might be TRBD1 or TRBD2, each matching 5 bases. V dropped 8 bases and J dropped 5 bases, with 14 bases sitting between them. Per germline, CDR1 SGDLS and CDR2 YYNGEE. The CDR3 length is 12 residues. CDR3 nucleotide sequence: TGTGCCAGAGGGGCAGGGACGAACGAGCAGTACTTC. As protein: CARGAGTNEQYF.

The chain combines TRBV7-6 with TRBJ2-7; 16 nucleotides match TRBD2. V lost 4 bases and J lost 3; bases outside the gene matches: 3. The CDR3 extends over 16 amino acids. In germline, CDR1 is SGHVS, CDR2 FNYEAQ. CDR3 sequence reads: CASSSGLAGGYYEQYF. The CDR3 nucleotides are TGTGCCAGCAGCTCGGGACTAGCGGGAGGGTACTACGAGCAGTACTTC.

The gene calls are TRBV3-1 (or the pseudogene TRBV3-2) and TRBJ1-1; 11 nucleotides match TRBD1. The CDR3 has 15 amino acids. The V and J ends lost 4 bases and 5 bases, in that order; junction bases with no gene match: 6. Germline V gene sequence: CDR1 LGHDT, CDR2 YNNKEL (reference sequence). The CDR3 loop reads CASSPKGQGGTEAFF. The DNA of the CDR3 is TGTGCCAGCAGCCCAAAGGGACAGGGGGGAACTGAAGCTTTCTTT.

V gene TRBV5-1 combines with J gene TRBJ2-1, with D unclear. The V end lost 0 bases, the J end lost 0 bases, and 7 bases lay between the germline ends. This CDR3 comprises 15 residues. The germline CDR1 and CDR2 sequences are SGHRS and YFSETQ. CDR3 sequence: CASSLEDPSYNEQFF. The CDR3 coding sequence is TGCGCCAGCAGCTTGGAGGACCCCTCCTACAATGAGCAGTTCTTC.

The chain is built from TRBV6-4 and TRBJ1-5; D gene ambiguous. The V gene lost 7 bases and the J gene lost 7 bases, with 14 bases spanning the gap. The CDR3 is 13 amino acids. Germline lookup yields CDR1 MRHNA and CDR2 SNTAGT. The CDR3 bases are TGTGCCAGCACCCAGGTGGTTGCACAGCCCCAGCATTTT. It encodes CASTQVVAQPQHF.

The V gene is TRBV10-3, the J gene TRBJ2-7, with 13 positions matching TRBD2. The V and J ends lost 2 bases and 0 bases, in that order; junction bases with no gene match: 4. Germline V gene data show CDR1 as ENHRY and CDR2 as SYGVKD. The CDR3 has 17 residues. CDR3 region: CAISEVLAGGNSYEQYF. For the CDR3, the DNA is TGTGCCATCAGTGAGGTACTAGCGGGAGGGAACTCCTACGAGCAGTACTTC.

This sequence joins TRBV5-1 and TRBJ2-7; TRBD1 agrees at 8 bases. Per germline, CDR1 SGHRS and CDR2 YFSETQ. The CDR3 covers 13 residues. Trimming cost V 3 bases and J 6 bases; bases outside gene matches: 5. CDR3 in amino acids: CASSYGQGGEQYF. CDR3 sequence (DNA): TGCGCCAGCAGCTATGGACAGGGAGGCGAGCAGTACTTC. Filled out from reference TRBV5-1 and TRBJ2-7, the complete variable domain reads KAGVTQTPRYLIKTRGQQVTLSCSPISGHRSVSWYQQTPGQGLQFLFEYFSETQRNKGNFPGRFSGRQFSNSRSEMNVSTLELGDSALYLCASSYGQGGEQYFGPGTRLTVT.